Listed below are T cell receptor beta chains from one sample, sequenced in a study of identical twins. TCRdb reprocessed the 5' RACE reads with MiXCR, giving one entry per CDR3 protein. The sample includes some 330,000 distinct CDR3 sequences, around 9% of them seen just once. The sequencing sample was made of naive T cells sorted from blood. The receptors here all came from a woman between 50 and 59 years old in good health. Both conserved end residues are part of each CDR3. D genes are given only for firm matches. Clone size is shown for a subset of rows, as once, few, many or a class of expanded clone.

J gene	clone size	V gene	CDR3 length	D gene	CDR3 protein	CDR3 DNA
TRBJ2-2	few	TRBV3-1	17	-	CASSQEARSGYTGELFF	TGTGCCAGCAGCCAAGAAGCCAGGAGCGGCTACACCGGGGAGCTGTTTTTT
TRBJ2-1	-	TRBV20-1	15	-	CSARDSGGSYNEQFF	TGCAGTGCTAGAGATAGTGGCGGCTCCTACAATGAGCAGTTCTTC
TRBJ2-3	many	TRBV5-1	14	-	CASSLMEDTDTQYF	TGCGCCAGCAGCTTGATGGAGGACACAGATACGCAGTATTTT
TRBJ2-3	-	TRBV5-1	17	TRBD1	CASSLDPTGGDADTQYF	TGCGCCAGCAGCTTGGATCCGACAGGGGGCGACGCAGATACGCAGTATTTT
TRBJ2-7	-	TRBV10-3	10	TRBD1	CAIVPTGPYF	TGTGCCATCGTCCCGACAGGGCCGTACTTC
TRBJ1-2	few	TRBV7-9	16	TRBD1	CASSTGTGITGYGYTF	TGTGCCAGCAGCACCGGGACAGGCATAACGGGCTATGGCTACACCTTC
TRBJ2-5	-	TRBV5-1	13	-	CASTLAGSETQYF	TGCGCCAGCACCTTGGCAGGGTCAGAGACCCAGTACTTC
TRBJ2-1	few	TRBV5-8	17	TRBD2	CASSGNLGTSGNNEQFF	TGTGCCAGCAGCGGAAACCTGGGGACTAGCGGAAACAATGAGCAGTTCTTC
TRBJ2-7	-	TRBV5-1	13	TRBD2	CASTTGTSYEQYF	TGCGCCAGCACCACCGGGACTAGTTACGAGCAGTACTTC
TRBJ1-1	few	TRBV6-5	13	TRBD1	CASSSTTGGGAFF	TGTGCCAGCAGCTCAACCACAGGGGGGGGAGCTTTCTTT
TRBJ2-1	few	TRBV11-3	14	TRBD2	CASSLVGEGTEQFF	TGTGCCAGCAGCTTAGTGGGGGAGGGGACTGAGCAGTTCTTC
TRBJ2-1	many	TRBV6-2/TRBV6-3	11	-	CASTSLGEQFF	TGTGCCAGCACCTCTTTGGGTGAGCAGTTCTTC
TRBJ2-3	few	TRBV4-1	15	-	CASSQEGLRRDTQYF	TGCGCCAGCAGCCAAGAGGGACTCCGCAGAGATACGCAGTATTTT
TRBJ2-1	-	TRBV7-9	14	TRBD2	CASSMGGIKREQFF	TGTGCCAGCAGTATGGGAGGGATCAAGCGGGAGCAGTTCTTC
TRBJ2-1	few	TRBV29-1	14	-	CSVGGVPPYNEQFF	TGCAGCGTTGGGGGAGTCCCCCCCTACAATGAGCAGTTCTTC
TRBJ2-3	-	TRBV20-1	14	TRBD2	CSARVAGGPDTQYF	TGCAGTGCTAGAGTAGCGGGAGGGCCGGATACGCAGTATTTT
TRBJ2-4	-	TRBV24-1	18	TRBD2	CATSVAGGRAGEKNIQYF	TGTGCCACCAGTGTGGCCGGCGGGAGGGCCGGTGAGAAAAACATTCAGTACTTC
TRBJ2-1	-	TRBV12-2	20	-	CASRANRGNVDSVSYNEQFF	TGTGCAAGTCGCGCCAATCGGGGGAACGTTGATTCGGTATCCTACAATGAGCAGTTCTTC
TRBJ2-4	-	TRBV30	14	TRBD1	CAWALQGAKNIQYF	TGTGCCTGGGCTCTACAGGGGGCCAAAAACATTCAGTACTTC
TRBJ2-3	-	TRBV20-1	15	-	CSARAPGGDTDTQYF	TGCAGTGCTAGAGCCCCTGGGGGCGACACAGATACGCAGTATTTT
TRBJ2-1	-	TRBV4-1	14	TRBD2	CASRIAGGPGEQFF	TGCGCCAGCCGGATAGCGGGAGGGCCGGGGGAGCAGTTCTTC
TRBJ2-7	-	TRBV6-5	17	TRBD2	CASSPSNPLAGEYEQYF	TGTGCCAGCAGTCCATCTAACCCGCTAGCGGGAGAGTATGAGCAGTACTTC
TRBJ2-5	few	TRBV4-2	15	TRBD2	CASSPSGSRQETQYF	TGTGCCAGCAGCCCTAGCGGGTCAAGACAAGAGACCCAGTACTTC
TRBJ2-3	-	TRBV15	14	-	CATRLSVVTDTQYF	TGTGCCACTAGACTCAGCGTGGTCACAGATACGCAGTATTTT
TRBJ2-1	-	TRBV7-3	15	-	CASRLSTAGYNEQFF	TGTGCCAGCAGACTATCCACCGCAGGGTACAATGAGCAGTTCTTC
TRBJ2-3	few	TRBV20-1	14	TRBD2	CSAQTSGRRNTQYF	TGCAGTGCCCAGACTAGCGGGAGACGCAATACGCAGTATTTT
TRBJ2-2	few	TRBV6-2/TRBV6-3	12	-	CASSYWGGELFF	TGTGCCAGCAGTTACTGGGGCGGGGAGCTGTTTTTT
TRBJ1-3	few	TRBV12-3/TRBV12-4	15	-	CASSADGFSGNTIYF	TGTGCCAGCAGTGCGGACGGATTCTCTGGAAACACCATATATTTT
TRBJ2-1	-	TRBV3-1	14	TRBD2	CASSLGGSQSEQFF	TGTGCCAGCAGCCTGGGCGGGAGTCAGAGTGAGCAGTTCTTC
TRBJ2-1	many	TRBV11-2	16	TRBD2	CASSTPGLGSYNEQFF	TGTGCCAGCAGCACGCCGGGACTAGGGTCTTACAATGAGCAGTTCTTC
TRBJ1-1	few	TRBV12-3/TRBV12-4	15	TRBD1	CASSYDRAVNTEAFF	TGTGCCAGCAGTTACGACAGGGCGGTGAACACTGAAGCTTTCTTT
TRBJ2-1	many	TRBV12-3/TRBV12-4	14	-	CASSFGGLYNEQFF	TGTGCCAGCAGCTTCGGCGGTCTGTACAATGAGCAGTTCTTC